Only a few counts were recorded for the clone carrying this T cell receptor (beta chain). TCRdb re-called the 5' RACE reads with MiXCR, one entry per CDR3 protein. The table lists about 110,000 distinct CDR3 sequences, approximately 12% of them singletons, with around 4.1% in the top ten. These data are taken from a study of early T cells in non-severe SARS-CoV-2 infection. At the level of the study: With bulk RNA from unsorted whole blood as input, sequencing yielded unpaired chains.

The receptor was isolated from an adult who was a healthcare worker with PCR-confirmed SARS-CoV-2 infection or an uninfected control (not recorded which). Sample: whole blood, taken at baseline.

The CDR3 region has the DNA TGTGCCAGCAGCTTATTGGGGTTAGCGGGAGTACTTAATGAGCAGTTCTTC. It encodes CASSLLGLAGVLNEQFF. The J gene is TRBJ2-1, the V gene TRBV11-2; 9 bases map to TRBD2. Germline CDR1 reads SGHAT; CDR2 reads FQNNGV. Trimming removed 2 bases from V and 7 bases from J; junction bases left unmatched: 12. The CDR3 contains 17 residues.